This T cell receptor beta chain comes out of a study of blood T cells in healthy people across ages. This clonotype was observed a handful of times. Combining a sample-barcoded 5' primer with a J-beta primer mix, a second PCR ran for roughly 7 to 11 cycles. MiXCR was run by TCRdb on the 5' RACE reads, yielding one entry per CDR3 protein. This sample has around 800,000 distinct CDR3 sequences, with about 48% found just once. V was clipped by 2 bases and J by 14 bases, with 14 bases between them. CDR3 length: 12 amino acids. From germline, CDR1 is MDHEN and CDR2 SYDVKM. The sequencing input was blood. This clonotype was sampled from an older man in good health. The V gene is TRBV28, the J gene TRBJ2-3; no clear D gene. CDR3: CASSLPRRGAYF. The DNA for the CDR3 is TGTGCCAGCAGTTTACCCCGTCGCGGCGCGTATTTT.